This TCR beta chain was captured by sequencing in a study of early T cells in non-severe SARS-CoV-2 infection (dated by TCRdb to about 2021). For the wider study: Because TCR sequencing relied on bulk RNA taken from unsorted whole blood, pairing of alpha and beta chains was not possible. On the study overall, not on this receptor specifically: VDJdb matching was skewed toward anti-spike CD8 responses and likely underestimated virus-specific expansions, missing private and CD4 specificities.

CDR1 SEHNR and CDR2 FQNEAQ were looked up in the germline V gene (reference sequence). V is pared back by 3 bases and J by 5 bases, with 4 bases lying between the germline termini. The CDR3 sequence holds 11 residues, the cysteine and phenylalanine included. The sequence is cut down to CDR3 DNA, 33 bases in frame from base 1. Library construction relied on 5' RACE. Sequencing relied on a NextSeq 500. Unique molecular identifiers were attached to individual cDNA molecules in the TCR library protocol so that sequencing error and PCR bias could be corrected. Both TCR alpha and beta chains were sequenced, and tight co-correlation was observed between alpha and beta sequence abundances in each sample. Concerning the study's data processing: Decombinator V4 was used to perform V gene, J gene and CDR3 annotation of TCR sequences. TCRs were defined as expanded if a significant change between any two time points was detected under a Poisson model with p below 0.0001. TCR abundances were normalised to the total number of TCRs sequenced in each sample and reported as counts per million. MAIT TCRs were defined by TRAV1-2 paired with TRAJ12, TRAJ20 or TRAJ33, and iNKT TCRs by TRAV10 paired with TRAJ18. VDJdb, accessed 1 November 2021, was searched for CMV, EBV and SARS-CoV-2 annotated TCRs, excluding TCRs annotated for multiple antigens. TCRdb reworked the public reads: Q25 trimming with fastp, MiXCR clone assembly, productive beta chains retained. All rows with the same CDR3 protein become a single entry with the most common DNA and genes. Here the V and J calls rest on TCRdb's processing, not on the authors' analysis. The sample contains about 26,000 distinct CDR3 sequences, about 4.1% of them found a single time. Approximately 5.6% of the sample is taken by the ten largest.

A case-control design nested within a healthcare worker cohort in London, UK, was used, with weekly nasopharyngeal swab PCR tests and blood sampling performed. Between 23 and 31 March 2020, the week of the UK lockdown, healthcare workers were enrolled and then followed up weekly for as long as 16 weeks. This clonotype was seen more than once but under ten times. This clone's antigen is unknown. No base qualities exist here, and no much larger clone lies one base off it. The TCR was taken from an adult who was a healthcare worker with PCR-confirmed SARS-CoV-2 infection or an uninfected control (not recorded which). The chain links TRBV7-9 with TRBJ1-1; no confident D gene assignment can be made. Specimen: whole blood. Here is the DNA: TGTGCCAGCAGCTTCGGAACTGAAGCTTTCTTT. Its amino acids are CASSFGTEAFF.